These T cell receptor beta chains were read from a single sample in a study of early T cells in non-severe SARS-CoV-2 infection. TCRdb passed the 5' RACE reads through MiXCR, listing each CDR3 protein once. In the table there are over 60,000 distinct CDR3 sequences, around 10% of which are singletons. This material consisted of whole blood, taken at baseline. The receptors stem from an adult who was a healthcare worker with PCR-confirmed SARS-CoV-2 infection or an uninfected control (not recorded which). Each CDR3 is given with its conserved first and last residue. D genes are given only for firm matches. Some rows mark clone size as missing; the rest say once, few, many or name a class of expanded clone.

>.|TRBV29-1|.|TRBJ2-5
CSVRYAQETQYF
TGCAGCGTTCGCTACGCTCAAGAGACCCAGTACTTC
>many|TRBV30|.|TRBJ1-1
CAFSRRRGNTEAFF
TGTGCCTTTTCCAGGAGGCGGGGAAACACTGAAGCTTTCTTT
>few|TRBV10-3|TRBD1|TRBJ2-3
CAISESRQGGTDTQYF
TGTGCCATCAGTGAGTCACGACAGGGGGGCACAGATACGCAGTATTTT
>.|TRBV7-3|.|TRBJ2-5
CASSLWGLCLNVARTQYF
TGTGCCAGCAGCTTATGGGGCCTATGCCTCAACGTCGCTAGGACCCAGTACTTC
>many|TRBV19|.|TRBJ1-5
CASSIHQGTSNQPQHF
TGTGCCAGTAGTATACATCAGGGAACAAGCAATCAGCCCCAGCATTTT
>many|TRBV20-1|.|TRBJ2-3
CSALRGGGTDTQYF
TGCAGCGCTCTTCGGGGTGGTGGCACAGATACGCAGTATTTT
>few|TRBV7-2|.|TRBJ1-1
CASSLRGSTEAFF
TGTGCCAGCAGCTTGAGGGGAAGCACTGAAGCTTTCTTT
>many|TRBV12-3/TRBV12-4|.|TRBJ2-7
CASSLRASSYEQYF
TGTGCCAGCAGTTTACGGGCTAGCAGCTACGAGCAGTACTTC
>.|TRBV19|.|TRBJ1-6
CASSIVGGLNSPLHF
TGTGCCAGTAGTATTGTCGGGGGCTTAAATTCACCCCTCCACTTT
>few|TRBV24-1|TRBD2|TRBJ2-2
CATSDKRVGLALNTGELFF
TGTGCCACCAGTGATAAGAGAGTTGGACTAGCGTTGAACACCGGGGAGCTGTTTTTT
>many|TRBV11-3|TRBD2|TRBJ2-3
CASNSKGSGEQYF
TGTGCCAGCAACTCGAAGGGAAGCGGGGAGCAGTATTTT
>few|TRBV2|.|TRBJ1-2
CASSVDGGNYGYTF
TGTGCCAGCAGTGTAGATGGGGGGAACTATGGCTACACCTTC
>.|TRBV18|.|TRBJ2-3
CASSQPLSTDTQYF
TGTGCCAGCTCACAACCACTGAGCACAGATACGCAGTATTTT
>.|TRBV3-1|.|TRBJ2-3
CASSHGGRTTDTQYF
TGTGCCAGCAGCCACGGAGGACGAACCACAGATACGCAGTATTTT
>many|TRBV7-2|.|TRBJ2-2
CASSPSNTGELFF
TGTGCCAGCAGCCCCTCCAACACCGGGGAGCTGTTTTTT
>few|TRBV20-1|TRBD1|TRBJ1-3
CSAMDRRSGNTIYF
TGCAGTGCCATGGACAGGAGGTCTGGAAACACCATATATTTT
>many|TRBV29-1|TRBD1|TRBJ2-5
CSVGQGTGETQYF
TGCAGCGTGGGACAGGGCACGGGGGAGACCCAGTACTTC
>.|TRBV7-6|.|TRBJ1-1
CASSLGGARLNTEAFF
TGTGCCAGCAGCCTGGGGGGGGCGCGGTTGAACACTGAAGCTTTCTTT
>once|TRBV25-1|.|TRBJ2-5
CASSESLETQYF
TGTGCCAGCAGTGAATCGCTGGAGACCCAGTACTTC
>.|TRBV29-1|TRBD1|TRBJ2-3
CSVAGQGDTDTQYF
TGCAGCGTCGCCGGACAGGGGGACACAGATACGCAGTATTTT